This T cell receptor beta chain was sequenced during a study of T cells in Graves' hyperthyroidism and ophthalmopathy. The germline gives CDR1 SEHNR, CDR2 FQNEAQ (reference sequence). CDR3 length: 13 residues. V shed 4 bases and J shed 6 bases, with 12 bases lying between them. Researchers took RNA transcripts and amplified the TCR beta CDR3 regions from them. The TCR CDR3 first-round RT-PCR relied on the HTBI primer set. From the multiplex PCR reads, TCRdb called clonotypes with MiXCR, one entry per CDR3 protein. The sample has about 480,000 distinct CDR3 sequences; around a fifth are singletons. The rearrangement joins TRBV7-9 to TRBJ2-5, with D possibly being TRBD2 (6 bases). Sequencing used blood. The receptor's source is a woman in her sixties or seventies with Graves' ophthalmopathy. Here the CDR3 reads CASSSRGGQTQYF. The DNA of the CDR3 is TGTGCCAGCAGCTCGCGGGGTGGGCAGACCCAGTACTTC.